These T cell receptor beta chains were read from a single sample in a study of cytomegalovirus exposure and HLA in healthy donors. Some clones are missing from TCRdb's copy, which holds only in-frame ones; the method was immunoSEQ multiplex PCR. Of over 110,000 clones listed, around 90% are singletons. Sequenced material: PBMCs. These receptors all come from a man aged 18 to 29 in good health and CMV-seropositive. The CDR3 runs from the conserved cysteine through the conserved F or W. Fields, in order: J gene, V gene, clone size, D gene, CDR3 protein, CDR3 DNA. A D gene is named only where the DNA matches it firmly. Clone size appears in some rows only: once, few, many, or a class for an expanded clone.

j_call: TRBJ2-5; v_call: TRBV10-3; clone_size: few; d_call: TRBD1; cdr3_aa: CAISEGQGGGTQYF; cdr3_nt: TGTGCCATCAGTGAGGGACAGGGTGGTGGGACCCAGTACTTC
j_call: TRBJ2-2; v_call: TRBV15; clone_size: .; d_call: .; cdr3_aa: CATSTRSGELFF; cdr3_nt: TGTGCCACCAGCACGCGTTCCGGGGAGCTGTTTTTT
j_call: TRBJ2-1; v_call: TRBV30; clone_size: once; d_call: TRBD2; cdr3_aa: CAWRLAGASYNEQFF; cdr3_nt: TGTGCCTGGCGCCTAGCGGGGGCATCCTACAATGAGCAGTTCTTC
j_call: TRBJ1-1; v_call: TRBV2; clone_size: .; d_call: .; cdr3_aa: CASKAYMNTEAFF; cdr3_nt: TGTGCCAGCAAAGCCTATATGAACACTGAAGCTTTCTTT
j_call: TRBJ2-1; v_call: TRBV10-1; clone_size: once; d_call: TRBD1; cdr3_aa: CASSPGTGLYEQFF; cdr3_nt: TGCGCCAGCAGTCCCGGGACAGGGCTATATGAGCAGTTCTTC
j_call: TRBJ2-1; v_call: TRBV30; clone_size: once; d_call: .; cdr3_aa: CAWSTGTWPYEQFF; cdr3_nt: TGTGCCTGGAGCACAGGGACGTGGCCATATGAGCAGTTCTTC
j_call: TRBJ1-2; v_call: TRBV7-9; clone_size: .; d_call: TRBD1; cdr3_aa: CASSLTGPYYGYTF; cdr3_nt: TGTGCCAGCAGCCTGACAGGGCCATACTATGGCTACACCTTC
j_call: TRBJ1-5; v_call: TRBV27; clone_size: once; d_call: TRBD1; cdr3_aa: CASSPQDRASNQPQHF; cdr3_nt: TGTGCCAGCAGTCCTCAGGACAGGGCGAGCAATCAGCCCCAGCATTTT
j_call: TRBJ2-7; v_call: TRBV19; clone_size: .; d_call: .; cdr3_aa: CASSIRVNYEQYF; cdr3_nt: TGTGCCAGTAGTATTCGGGTTAACTACGAGCAGTACTTC
j_call: TRBJ2-3; v_call: TRBV5-1; clone_size: .; d_call: TRBD2; cdr3_aa: CASSPGTSGGGLTDTQYF; cdr3_nt: TGCGCCAGCAGCCCCGGGACTAGCGGGGGAGGGTTAACAGATACGCAGTATTTT
j_call: TRBJ1-2; v_call: TRBV27; clone_size: .; d_call: TRBD1; cdr3_aa: CASSPRTGYYGYTF; cdr3_nt: TGTGCCAGCAGTCCACGGACAGGATACTATGGCTACACCTTC
j_call: TRBJ2-1; v_call: TRBV27; clone_size: .; d_call: .; cdr3_aa: CATSSAEANEQFF; cdr3_nt: TGTGCCACCAGTTCGGCGGAAGCTAATGAGCAGTTCTTC
j_call: TRBJ2-7; v_call: TRBV27; clone_size: .; d_call: TRBD1; cdr3_aa: CASSLKTGGAYEQYF; cdr3_nt: TGTGCCAGCAGTTTAAAGACAGGGGGCGCCTACGAGCAGTACTTC
j_call: TRBJ1-2; v_call: TRBV14; clone_size: .; d_call: .; cdr3_aa: CASSQVIGAYGYTF; cdr3_nt: TGTGCCAGCAGCCAAGTGATAGGGGCCTATGGCTACACCTTC
j_call: TRBJ1-6; v_call: TRBV11-3; clone_size: .; d_call: .; cdr3_aa: CASSTDGDSPLHF; cdr3_nt: TGTGCCAGCAGCACCGACGGGGATTCACCCCTCCACTTT
j_call: TRBJ1-5; v_call: TRBV4-2; clone_size: .; d_call: .; cdr3_aa: CASSQYSNQPQHF; cdr3_nt: TGTGCCAGCAGCCAGTATAGCAATCAGCCCCAGCATTTT
j_call: TRBJ2-5; v_call: TRBV5-1; clone_size: .; d_call: .; cdr3_aa: CASSLRSKETQYF; cdr3_nt: TGCGCCAGCAGCTTGCGCAGTAAAGAGACCCAGTACTTC
j_call: TRBJ1-1; v_call: TRBV7-9; clone_size: .; d_call: .; cdr3_aa: CASSLGNTGYEAFF; cdr3_nt: TGTGCCAGCAGCTTAGGGAACACCGGGTATGAAGCTTTCTTT
j_call: TRBJ1-1; v_call: TRBV11-2; clone_size: large; d_call: .; cdr3_aa: CASSLSGYTEAFF; cdr3_nt: TGTGCCAGCAGCTTATCCGGGTACACTGAAGCTTTCTTT
j_call: TRBJ2-1; v_call: TRBV9; clone_size: .; d_call: TRBD2; cdr3_aa: CASSVEAGGSYNEQFF; cdr3_nt: TGTGCCAGCAGCGTAGAAGCGGGAGGGTCCTACAATGAGCAGTTCTTC
j_call: TRBJ1-2; v_call: TRBV6-1; clone_size: once; d_call: .; cdr3_aa: CASSEIPWGHGYTF; cdr3_nt: TGTGCCAGCAGTGAAATTCCCTGGGGGCATGGCTACACCTTC
j_call: TRBJ2-7; v_call: TRBV7-6; clone_size: .; d_call: .; cdr3_aa: CASSLSDRSSYEQYF; cdr3_nt: TGTGCCAGCAGCTTATCCGACAGGAGCTCCTACGAGCAGTACTTC
j_call: TRBJ2-1; v_call: TRBV7-7; clone_size: .; d_call: TRBD2; cdr3_aa: CASSPGLAGGGEQFF; cdr3_nt: TGTGCTAGCAGCCCGGGACTAGCGGGGGGGGGTGAGCAGTTCTTC
j_call: TRBJ1-2; v_call: TRBV6-5; clone_size: .; d_call: .; cdr3_aa: CASSYSNRMDGYTF; cdr3_nt: TGTGCCAGCAGTTACTCCAACAGGATGGATGGCTACACCTTC
j_call: TRBJ1-4; v_call: TRBV28; clone_size: .; d_call: .; cdr3_aa: CASSASDREGEKLFF; cdr3_nt: TGTGCCAGCAGTGCTTCGGACAGAGAGGGTGAAAAACTGTTTTTT
j_call: TRBJ2-7; v_call: TRBV6-6; clone_size: .; d_call: TRBD2; cdr3_aa: CASRTSGTYEQYF; cdr3_nt: TGTGCCAGCAGAACTAGCGGGACCTACGAGCAGTACTTC
j_call: TRBJ2-5; v_call: TRBV7-7; clone_size: .; d_call: TRBD2; cdr3_aa: CASSRGPGGTETQYF; cdr3_nt: TGTGCCAGCAGCCGGGGACCGGGGGGGACAGAGACCCAGTACTTC
j_call: TRBJ1-3; v_call: TRBV5-5; clone_size: .; d_call: TRBD1; cdr3_aa: CASSLYVTGDTSGNTIYF; cdr3_nt: TGTGCCAGCAGCTTGTACGTGACAGGGGATACCTCTGGAAACACCATATATTTT